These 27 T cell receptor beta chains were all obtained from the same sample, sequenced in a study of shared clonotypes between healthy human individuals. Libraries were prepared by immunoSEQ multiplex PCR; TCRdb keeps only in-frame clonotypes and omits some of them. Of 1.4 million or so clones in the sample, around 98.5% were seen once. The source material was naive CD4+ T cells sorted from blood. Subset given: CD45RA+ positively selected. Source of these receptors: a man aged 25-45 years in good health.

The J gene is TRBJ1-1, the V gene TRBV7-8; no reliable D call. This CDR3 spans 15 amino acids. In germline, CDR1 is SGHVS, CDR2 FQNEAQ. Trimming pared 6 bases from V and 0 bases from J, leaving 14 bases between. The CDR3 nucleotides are TGTGCCAGCAGTTTTAGAGGGTCCATGAACACTGAAGCTTTCTTT. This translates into CASSFRGSMNTEAFF.

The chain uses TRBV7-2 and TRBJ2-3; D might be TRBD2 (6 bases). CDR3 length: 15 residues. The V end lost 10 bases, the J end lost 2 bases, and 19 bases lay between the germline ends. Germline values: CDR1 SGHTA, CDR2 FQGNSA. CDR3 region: CATRLETINTDTQYF. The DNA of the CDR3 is TGTGCCACCCGACTAGAAACTATAAACACAGATACGCAGTATTTT.

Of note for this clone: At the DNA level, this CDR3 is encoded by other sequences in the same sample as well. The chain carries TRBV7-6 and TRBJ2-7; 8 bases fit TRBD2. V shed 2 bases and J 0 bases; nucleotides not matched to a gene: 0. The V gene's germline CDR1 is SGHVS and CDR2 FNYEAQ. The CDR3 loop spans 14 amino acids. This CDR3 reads CASSLSGSSYEQYF. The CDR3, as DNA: TGTGCCAGCAGCTTAAGCGGGAGCTCCTACGAGCAGTACTTC.

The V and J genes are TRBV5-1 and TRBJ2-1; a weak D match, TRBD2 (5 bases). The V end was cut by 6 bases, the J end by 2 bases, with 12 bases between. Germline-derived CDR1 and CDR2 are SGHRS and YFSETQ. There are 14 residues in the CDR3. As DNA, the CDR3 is TGCGCCAGCAATCGGGAAGGCCCCTACAATGAGCAGTTCTTC. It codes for CASNREGPYNEQFF.

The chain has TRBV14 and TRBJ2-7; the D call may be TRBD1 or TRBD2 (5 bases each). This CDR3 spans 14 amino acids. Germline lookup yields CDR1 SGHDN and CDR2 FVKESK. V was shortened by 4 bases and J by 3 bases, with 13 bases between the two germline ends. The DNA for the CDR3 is TGTGCCAGCAGCCCTCTGAGGGGAAGCTACGAGCAGTACTTC. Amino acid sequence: CASSPLRGSYEQYF. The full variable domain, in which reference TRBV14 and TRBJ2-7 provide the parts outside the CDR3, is EAGVTQFPSHSVIEKGQTVTLRCDPISGHDNLYWYRRVMGKEIKFLLHFVKESKQDESGMPNNRFLAERTGGTYSTLKVQPAELEDSGVYFCASSPLRGSYEQYFGPGTRLTVT.

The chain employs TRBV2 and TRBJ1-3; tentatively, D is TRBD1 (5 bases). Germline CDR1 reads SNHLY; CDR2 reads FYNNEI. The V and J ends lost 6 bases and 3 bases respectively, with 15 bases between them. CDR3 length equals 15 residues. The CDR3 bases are TGTGCCAGCAGGGGGGAGTTGACTGGTGGAAACACCATATATTTT. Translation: CASRGELTGGNTIYF.

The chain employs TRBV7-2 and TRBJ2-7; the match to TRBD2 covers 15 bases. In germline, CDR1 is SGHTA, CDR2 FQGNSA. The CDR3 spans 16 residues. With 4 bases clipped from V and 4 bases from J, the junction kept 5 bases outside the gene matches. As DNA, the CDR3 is TGTGCCAGCAGCTCTTTGGGACTAGCGGGAGGTTACGAGCAGTACTTC. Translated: CASSSLGLAGGYEQYF. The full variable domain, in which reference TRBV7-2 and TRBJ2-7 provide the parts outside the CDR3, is GAGVSQSPSNKVTEKGKDVELRCDPISGHTALYWYRQSLGQGLEFLIYFQGNSAPDKSGLPSDRFSAERTGGSVSTLTIQRTQQEDSAVYLCASSSLGLAGGYEQYFGPGTRLTVT.

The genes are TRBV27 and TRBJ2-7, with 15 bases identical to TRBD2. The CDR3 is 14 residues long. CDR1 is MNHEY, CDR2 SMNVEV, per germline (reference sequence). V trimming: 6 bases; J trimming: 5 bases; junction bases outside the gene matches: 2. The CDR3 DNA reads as TGTGCCAGCAGCCGGACTAGCGGGAGGGACGAGCAGTACTTC. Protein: CASSRTSGRDEQYF.

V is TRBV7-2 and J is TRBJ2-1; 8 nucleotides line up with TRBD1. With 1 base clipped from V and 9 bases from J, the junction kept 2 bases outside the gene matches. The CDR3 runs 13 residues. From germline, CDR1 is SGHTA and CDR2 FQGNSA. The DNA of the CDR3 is TGTGCCAGCAGCTTAGGGCAGGGGGCTGAGCAGTTCTTC. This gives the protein CASSLGQGAEQFF.

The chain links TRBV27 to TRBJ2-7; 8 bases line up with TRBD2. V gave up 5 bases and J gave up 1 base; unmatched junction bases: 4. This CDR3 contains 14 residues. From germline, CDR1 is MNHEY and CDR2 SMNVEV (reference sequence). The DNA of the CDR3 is TGTGCCAGCAGTCAGCGGGAGCAGTCCTACGAGCAGTACTTC. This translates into CASSQREQSYEQYF.

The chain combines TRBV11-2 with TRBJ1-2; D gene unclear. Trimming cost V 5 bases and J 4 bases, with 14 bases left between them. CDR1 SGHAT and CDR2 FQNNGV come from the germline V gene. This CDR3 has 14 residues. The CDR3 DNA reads TGTGCCAGCAGCCCCCCAGGACGGGGCTATGGCTACACCTTC. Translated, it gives CASSPPGRGYGYTF. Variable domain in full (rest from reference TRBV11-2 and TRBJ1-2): EAGVAQSPRYKIIEKRQSVAFWCNPISGHATLYWYQQILGQGPKLLIQFQNNGVVDDSQLPKDRFSAERLKGVDSTLKIQPAKLEDSAVYLCASSPPGRGYGYTFGSGTRLTVV.

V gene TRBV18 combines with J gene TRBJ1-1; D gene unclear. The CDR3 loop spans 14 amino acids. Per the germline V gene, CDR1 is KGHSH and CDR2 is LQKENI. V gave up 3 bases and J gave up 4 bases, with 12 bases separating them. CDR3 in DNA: TGTGCCAGCTCACCGAAAAGCGGGTTCACTGAAGCTTTCTTT. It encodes CASSPKSGFTEAFF.

The CDR3 DNA reads as TGTGCCAGCAGTAAGACTAGCGGGAGTTCCAATGAGCAGTTCTTC. It specifies CASSKTSGSSNEQFF. The chain couples TRBV6-5 to TRBJ2-1; TRBD2 matches 12 bases. The V segment lost 5 bases and the J segment 6 bases; nucleotides outside the gene matches: 5. The CDR3 sequence is 15 residues long. CDR1 is MNHEY, CDR2 SVGAGI, per germline.

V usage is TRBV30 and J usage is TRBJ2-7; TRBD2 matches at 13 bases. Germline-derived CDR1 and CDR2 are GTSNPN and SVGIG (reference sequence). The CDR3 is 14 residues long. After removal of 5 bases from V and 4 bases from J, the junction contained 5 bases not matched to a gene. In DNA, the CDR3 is TGTGCCTGGCAAGTGACTAGCGGGAGGTACGAGCAGTACTTC. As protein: CAWQVTSGRYEQYF.

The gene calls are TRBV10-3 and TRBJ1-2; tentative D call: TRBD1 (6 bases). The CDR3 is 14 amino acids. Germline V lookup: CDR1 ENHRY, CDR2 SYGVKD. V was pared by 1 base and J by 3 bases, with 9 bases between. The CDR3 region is CAISELTGDYGYTF. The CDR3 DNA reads TGTGCCATCAGTGAGTTGACAGGCGACTATGGCTACACCTTC.

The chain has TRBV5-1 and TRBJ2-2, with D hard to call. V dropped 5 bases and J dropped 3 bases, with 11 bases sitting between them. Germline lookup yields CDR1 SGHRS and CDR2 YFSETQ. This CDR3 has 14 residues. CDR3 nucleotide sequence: TGCGCCAGCAGAACCCAAAGTGACACCGGGGAGCTGTTTTTT. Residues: CASRTQSDTGELFF.

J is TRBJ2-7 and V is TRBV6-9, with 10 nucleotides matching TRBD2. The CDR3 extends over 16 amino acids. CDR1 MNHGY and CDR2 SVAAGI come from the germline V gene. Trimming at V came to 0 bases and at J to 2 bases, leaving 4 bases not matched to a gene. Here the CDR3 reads CASSYSHLAGAYEQYF. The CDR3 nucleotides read TGTGCCAGCAGTTATTCCCACCTAGCGGGGGCCTACGAGCAGTACTTC.

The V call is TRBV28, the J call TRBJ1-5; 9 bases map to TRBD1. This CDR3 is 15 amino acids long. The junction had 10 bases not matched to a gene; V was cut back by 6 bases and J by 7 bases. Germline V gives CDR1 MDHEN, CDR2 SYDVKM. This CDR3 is CASSPQTGGGQPQHF. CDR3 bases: TGTGCCAGCAGCCCTCAGACAGGGGGAGGGCAGCCCCAGCATTTT.

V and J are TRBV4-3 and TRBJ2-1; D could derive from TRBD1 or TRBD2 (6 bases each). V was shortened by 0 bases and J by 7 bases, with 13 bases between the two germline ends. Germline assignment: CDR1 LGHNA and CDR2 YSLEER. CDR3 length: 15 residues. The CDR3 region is CASSQDGGTTNEQFF. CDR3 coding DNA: TGCGCCAGCAGCCAAGATGGGGGGACAACAAATGAGCAGTTCTTC.

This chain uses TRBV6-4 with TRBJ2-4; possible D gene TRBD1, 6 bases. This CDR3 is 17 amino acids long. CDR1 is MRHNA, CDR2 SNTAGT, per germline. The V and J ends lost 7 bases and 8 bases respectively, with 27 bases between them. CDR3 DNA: TGTGCCAGCACCGAATCCCGGGACACCTACCGGGTAGACATTCAGTACTTC. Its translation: CASTESRDTYRVDIQYF.

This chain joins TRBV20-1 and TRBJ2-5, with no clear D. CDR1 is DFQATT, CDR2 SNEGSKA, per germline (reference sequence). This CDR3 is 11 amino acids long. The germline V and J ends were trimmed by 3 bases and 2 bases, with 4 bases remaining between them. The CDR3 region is CSASTQETQYF. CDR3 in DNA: TGCAGTGCTAGTACACAAGAGACCCAGTACTTC.

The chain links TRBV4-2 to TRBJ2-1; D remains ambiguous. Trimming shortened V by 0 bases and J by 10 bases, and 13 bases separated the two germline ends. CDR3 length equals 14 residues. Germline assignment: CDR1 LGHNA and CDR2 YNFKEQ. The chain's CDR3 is CASSQESYLLEQFF. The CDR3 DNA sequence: TGTGCCAGCAGCCAAGAGAGTTATCTACTGGAGCAGTTCTTC.

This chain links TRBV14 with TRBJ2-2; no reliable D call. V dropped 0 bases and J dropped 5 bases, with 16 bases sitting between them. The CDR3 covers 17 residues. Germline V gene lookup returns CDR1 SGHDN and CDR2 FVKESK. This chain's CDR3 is CASSQDEFPGPTGELFF. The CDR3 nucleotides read TGTGCCAGCAGCCAAGATGAGTTCCCCGGGCCGACCGGGGAGCTGTTTTTT.

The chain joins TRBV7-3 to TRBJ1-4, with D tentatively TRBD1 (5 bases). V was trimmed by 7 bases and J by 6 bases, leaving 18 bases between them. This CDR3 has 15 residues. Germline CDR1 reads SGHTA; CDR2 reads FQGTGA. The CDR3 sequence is CASKGVRGVYEKLFF. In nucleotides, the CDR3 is TGTGCCAGCAAAGGCGTGCGGGGGGTTTATGAAAAACTGTTTTTT.

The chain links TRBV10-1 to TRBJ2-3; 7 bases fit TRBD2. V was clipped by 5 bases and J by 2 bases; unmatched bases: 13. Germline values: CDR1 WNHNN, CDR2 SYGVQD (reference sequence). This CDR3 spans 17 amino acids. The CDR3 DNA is TGCGCCAGCAGTTCTAAACCGGGACTACATGACACAGATACGCAGTATTTT. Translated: CASSSKPGLHDTDTQYF.

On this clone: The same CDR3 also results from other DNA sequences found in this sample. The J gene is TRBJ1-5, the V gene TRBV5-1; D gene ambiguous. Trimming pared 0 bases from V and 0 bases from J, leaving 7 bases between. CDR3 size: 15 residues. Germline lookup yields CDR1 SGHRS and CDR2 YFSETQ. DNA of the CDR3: TGCGCCAGCAGCTTGGGGCAGTTTAGCAATCAGCCCCAGCATTTT. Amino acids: CASSLGQFSNQPQHF.

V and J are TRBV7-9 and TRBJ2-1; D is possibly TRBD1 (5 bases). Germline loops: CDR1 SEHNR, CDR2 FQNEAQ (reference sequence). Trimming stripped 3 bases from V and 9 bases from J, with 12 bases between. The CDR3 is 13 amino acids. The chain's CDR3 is CASSLKGQSEQFF. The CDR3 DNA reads TGTGCCAGCAGCTTGAAGGGGCAAAGTGAGCAGTTCTTC.